Following are 9 T cell receptor beta chains from one sample sequenced in a study of early T cells in non-severe SARS-CoV-2 infection. TCRdb re-analysed the 5' RACE reads in MiXCR, keeping a single row per CDR3 protein. The data hold about 46,000 distinct CDR3 sequences, with less than 10% observed a single time. The source material was whole blood, sampled at baseline. Every receptor here comes from an adult who was a healthcare worker with PCR-confirmed SARS-CoV-2 infection or an uninfected control (not recorded which).

This clonotype was detected many times. The rearrangement joins TRBV6-2 or TRBV6-3 to TRBJ2-2; tentative D call: TRBD1 (5 bases). The germline V gene has CDR1 MNHEY and CDR2 SVGEGT. The CDR3 runs 15 residues. V lost 2 bases and J 6 bases, leaving 13 bases between the germline ends. CDR3 DNA sequence: TGTGCCAGCAGTTACCGGACAACATCCGCCGGGGAGCTGTTTTTT. It encodes CASSYRTTSAGELFF.

This clonotype turned up a few times. This chain links TRBV10-1 with TRBJ2-7; maybe TRBD1 (5 bases). Trimming left V 2 bases short and J 2 bases short, with 13 bases between. The CDR3 sequence is 15 residues long. Germline V lookup: CDR1 WNHNN, CDR2 SYGVQD (reference sequence). CDR3 sequence: CASSEGQGRTYEQYF. The CDR3 DNA follows: TGCGCCAGCAGTGAGGGGCAGGGAAGGACCTACGAGCAGTACTTC.

The CDR3 here is CASSKTGAGANVLTF. The CDR3 DNA sequence: TGTGCCAGCAGCAAAACAGGGGCTGGGGCCAACGTCCTGACTTTC. This chain links TRBV7-9 with TRBJ2-6; 7 nucleotides line up with TRBD1. CDR1 SEHNR and CDR2 FQNEAQ come from the germline V gene (reference sequence). This CDR3 region has 15 residues. Losses at the gene ends were 5 bases for V and 2 bases for J; bases not matched to a gene: 3.

V and J are TRBV11-2 and TRBJ2-5; D may correspond to TRBD1 or TRBD2 (5 bases each). Trimming shortened V by 0 bases and J by 1 base, and 9 bases separated the two germline ends. The CDR3 totals 15 residues. The germline gives CDR1 SGHAT, CDR2 FQNNGV. The CDR3 spells CASSLDGGVQETQYF. Written as DNA, the CDR3 is TGTGCCAGCAGCTTAGATGGGGGAGTCCAAGAGACCCAGTACTTC.

This clonotype was counted ten times or more. The J gene is TRBJ2-7, the V gene TRBV28; D is perhaps TRBD2 (5 bases). V was shortened by 4 bases and J by 2 bases, with 9 bases between the two germline ends. The V gene's germline CDR1 is MDHEN and CDR2 SYDVKM. This CDR3 region has 13 residues. DNA of the CDR3: TGTGCCAGCAGTTCCAGCGGAACCTACGAGCAGTACTTC. Amino acid sequence: CASSSSGTYEQYF.

The gene calls are TRBV7-2 and TRBJ2-7, with 7 bases fitting TRBD1. The CDR3 has 14 residues. V dropped 1 base and J dropped 4; count of bases not matched to a gene: 4. The V gene's germline CDR1 is SGHTA and CDR2 FQGNSA. CDR3 amino acids: CASSLGQGWYEQYF. CDR3 in DNA: TGTGCCAGCAGCTTAGGACAGGGTTGGTACGAGCAGTACTTC.

The V and J genes are TRBV27 and TRBJ1-2; TRBD1 agrees at 9 bases. V lost 5 bases to trimming and J lost 4 bases; unmatched junction nucleotides: 14. Germline CDR1 is MNHEY and CDR2 is SMNVEV (reference sequence). The CDR3 is 17 amino acids. The CDR3 here is CASSKGQGQTSPYGYTF. DNA for the CDR3: TGTGCCAGCAGTAAGGGACAGGGTCAAACCAGTCCCTATGGCTACACCTTC.

This rearrangement joins TRBV7-8 to TRBJ1-1; D gene unclear. V was shortened by 6 bases and J by 4 bases, with 18 bases between the two germline ends. The CDR3 covers 15 residues. The germline V gene encodes CDR1 SGHVS and CDR2 FQNEAQ. As DNA, the CDR3 is TGTGCCAGCAGTCAGGTGCTCGGCCGCGGCACTGAAGCTTTCTTT. Its protein product is CASSQVLGRGTEAFF.

In this sample, this clonotype turned up many times. J is TRBJ2-7 and V is TRBV15; D is perhaps TRBD2 (6 bases). V was pared by 5 bases and J by 4 bases, with 21 bases between. The length of the CDR3 is 16 residues. CDR1 and CDR2 from the germline V gene are LNHNV and YYDKDF (reference sequence). CDR3 bases: TGTGCCACCAGCGCGCCGGCCGGGACCCGGGGGTACGAGCAGTACTTC. As protein: CATSAPAGTRGYEQYF.